The 12 T cell receptor beta chains below come from one sample, sequenced in a study of cytomegalovirus exposure and HLA in healthy donors (dated by TCRdb to 2016 to 2017). Libraries were prepared through the immunoSEQ multiplex PCR assay. A mixture of 60 forward primers for TCR Vbeta segments and 13 reverse primers for TCR Jbeta segments was used in the multiplex PCR. The clones in this table, taken by TCRdb from immuneACCESS, are in-frame only. Not every clone is retained; where verified, under half of the shortfall comes from an unresolved V gene, and the cause of the rest is unknown. Present in this sample are 100,000 to 150,000 clones, less than 10% of which were seen just once. Around 6.1% of the sample is in the top ten clones. Sequencing was done on a sample of PBMCs. These receptors all stem from a woman aged 40 to 55 in good health and CMV-seropositive.

The rearrangement links TRBV5-6 to TRBJ1-3; the D gene is possibly TRBD1 (5 bases). Trimming left V 4 bases short and J 0 bases short, with 11 bases between. There are 15 residues in the CDR3. Germline-derived CDR1 and CDR2 are SGHDT and YYEEEE. CDR3 bases: TGTGCCAGCAGCACTGACAGCTTCTCTGGAAACACCATATATTTT. It translates to CASSTDSFSGNTIYF.

This clone has a handful of counts. The CDR3 DNA reads TGTGCCAGCAGCTTGAATCTGGGACTGTCTGAAGCTTTCTTT. Protein product: CASSLNLGLSEAFF. V and J are TRBV7-2 and TRBJ1-1, with a tentative D call TRBD1 (5 bases). Germline-derived CDR1 and CDR2 are SGHTA and FQGNSA. Trimming left V 3 bases short and J 6 bases short, with 14 bases between. The CDR3 has 14 amino acids. The whole variable domain, filled in from reference TRBV7-2 and TRBJ1-1, reads GAGVSQSPSNKVTEKGKDVELRCDPISGHTALYWYRQSLGQGLEFLIYFQGNSAPDKSGLPSDRFSAERTGGSVSTLTIQRTQQEDSAVYLCASSLNLGLSEAFFGQGTRLTVV.

This clone was found a few times. J is TRBJ1-1 and V is TRBV7-9; 7 bases align to TRBD1. CDR1 and CDR2 from the germline V gene are SEHNR and FQNEAQ (reference sequence). Trimming took 4 bases from V and 11 from J; bases not matched to a gene: 4. This CDR3 has 11 residues. The CDR3 DNA sequence: TGTGCCAGCAGCTCGCCCAGGGGGGCTTTCTTT. Protein: CASSSPRGAFF.

This clone was counted only a few times. J is TRBJ1-4 and V is TRBV18; no reliable D call. The CDR3 runs to 13 residues. Germline loops: CDR1 KGHSH, CDR2 LQKENI. Trimming removed 6 bases from V and 5 bases from J, with 10 bases in between. Here the CDR3 DNA reads TGTGCCAGCTCCGTCCGGGAGAATGAAAAACTGTTTTTT. It is translated as CASSVRENEKLFF.

The V gene is TRBV15, the J gene TRBJ2-1, with D possibly TRBD2 on 5 matching bases. Germline CDR1 and CDR2: LNHNV and YYDKDF (reference sequence). The CDR3 is 13 amino acids. The ends were cut back, 1 base at V and 9 bases at J, with 10 bases in the middle. This CDR3 is CATSRVARGEQFF. The CDR3 nucleotides are TGTGCCACCAGCAGAGTGGCACGGGGTGAGCAGTTCTTC.

This clone has only a few counts. V gene TRBV2 combines with J gene TRBJ2-7, with 8 bases lining up with TRBD1. Losses at the gene ends were 6 bases for V and 7 bases for J; bases not matched to a gene: 11. The CDR3 sequence is 14 residues long. The germline gives CDR1 SNHLY, CDR2 FYNNEI. CDR3: CASRGGQGAGEQYF. The CDR3 DNA reads as TGTGCCAGCAGGGGGGGCCAGGGGGCGGGAGAGCAGTACTTC.

V is TRBV7-9 and J is TRBJ2-3, with D possibly TRBD1 on 5 matching bases. In germline, CDR1 is SEHNR, CDR2 FQNEAQ (reference sequence). The CDR3 is made up of 11 amino acids. The V end lost 3 bases, the J end lost 13 bases, and 11 bases lay between the germline ends. CDR3 sequence (DNA): TGTGCCAGCAGCTTGAACGAAGGGGAGTATTTT. Translated: CASSLNEGEYF.

This clone was detected only a few times. The J gene is TRBJ2-1, the V gene TRBV4-1; 8 bases are shared with TRBD1. Per the germline V gene, CDR1 is MGHRA and CDR2 is YSYEKL. The CDR3 spans 15 residues. J was trimmed by 0 bases and V by 6 bases; bases with no gene match: 4. The CDR3 reads CASRRTGSSYNEQFF. DNA for the CDR3: TGCGCCAGCAGGAGGACAGGGAGCTCCTACAATGAGCAGTTCTTC.

The chain is built from TRBV11-2 and TRBJ2-3; 8 bases are shared with TRBD2. The CDR3 totals 15 residues. The trim removed 1 base at V and 5 bases at J, leaving 5 bases unmatched. Germline V lookup: CDR1 SGHAT, CDR2 FQNNGV. Written as DNA, the CDR3 is TGTGCCAGCAGCTTAGGATTCGGGGGGGAAGATACGCAGTATTTT. This translates into CASSLGFGGEDTQYF. Looking up the rest from reference TRBV11-2 and TRBJ2-3 gives the full variable domain: EAGVAQSPRYKIIEKRQSVAFWCNPISGHATLYWYQQILGQGPKLLIQFQNNGVVDDSQLPKDRFSAERLKGVDSTLKIQPAKLEDSAVYLCASSLGFGGEDTQYFGPGTRLTVL.

V and J are TRBV11-3 and TRBJ1-1, with 7 bases lining up with TRBD1. CDR3 length: 13 residues. Germline V gene lookup returns CDR1 SGHNT and CDR2 YENEEA. The trim removed 5 bases at V and 4 bases at J, leaving 4 bases unmatched. The CDR3 reads CASSTGVSTEAFF. CDR3 nucleotide sequence: TGTGCCAGCAGCACAGGGGTTAGCACTGAAGCTTTCTTT.

This clone was seen a few times. The V gene is TRBV18, the J gene TRBJ2-7; TRBD1 aligns across 7 bases. Trimming removed 4 bases from V and 7 bases from J; junction bases left unmatched: 13. The CDR3 is 15 amino acids. The germline CDR1 and CDR2 sequences are KGHSH and LQKENI. The CDR3 loop reads CASSRRGQANLEQYF. For the CDR3, the DNA is TGTGCCAGCTCACGGCGAGGACAGGCCAACCTTGAGCAGTACTTC.

The table lists this clone with a few counts. The genes are TRBV29-1 and TRBJ2-7; TRBD1 matches 9 bases. Trimming took 4 bases from V and 5 from J; bases not matched to a gene: 6. Germline V gene sequence: CDR1 SQVTM, CDR2 ANQGSEA. The CDR3 is 13 amino acids. The CDR3 loop is CSVGSTGGNEQYF. In DNA form, the CDR3 reads TGCAGCGTTGGATCGACAGGGGGTAACGAGCAGTACTTC.